Detailed here is one T cell receptor beta chain. Its antigen remains unidentified. No base qualities exist here, and no much larger clone lies one base off it. Each collaborating institution followed its own protocols to collect whole blood in K2EDTA tubes. For TCRbeta analysis, collaborators shipped samples in one of three forms: frozen whole blood, isolated PBMCs, or DNA extracted from either of those sample types. V lost 0 bases and J lost 16 bases, and the count of bases not matched to a germline gene is 10. The CDR3 goes from the cysteine to the phenylalanine over 14 residues. Solely the CDR3 DNA is kept, with 42 bases framed from the first base. Looking up the germline V gene yields CDR1 LGHNA and CDR2 YNFKEQ. TCRbeta CDR3 regions were amplified from genomic DNA using the immunoSEQ Assay, a bias-controlled multiplex PCR. Per the source publication's procedure: The number of nucleated cells in each sample was estimated by amplification of reference gene primers within the assay. Sequence reads were collapsed and filtered to measure the absolute abundance of every unique TCRbeta CDR3 rearrangement. For each sample, productive Simpson clonality was calculated as the square root of Simpson's diversity index across productive rearrangements. Drawn from immuneACCESS, this table holds only the in-frame rearrangements with V and J called that TCRdb kept. Clones are partly lost; checked studies trace under half to an unresolved V gene and leave the rest unexplained. V, J and clone size are taken as reported in that table, and D and trimming were inferred from the DNA itself. Across this sample there are approximately 22,000 clones, with 65% to 85% seen only once. The top ten hold roughly 20% of the sample.

This sample is part of a study of blood T cell repertoires in COVID-19 (dated by TCRdb to 2018 to 2020). Background for the entire study: Collaborator samples came from the United States, Italy and Spain and covered acute and convalescent phases of COVID-19. The prospective study material was composed of cDNA or gDNA derived from T cells, B-cell-depleted T cells, or PBMCs. Subjects who had been exposed to COVID-19, were actively infected with it, or had recovered from it provided the deeply sampled blood TCRbeta repertoires that made up the dataset. The repertoires were made available in a free public database intended to serve as a resource for research on the immune response to SARS-CoV-2. The samples were drawn from the first 160 participants of the ongoing ImmuneRACE study and from 1,254 subjects provided by 6 global collaborators. A de-identified subject ID, COVID-19 status, age in years and sex were almost always included in the sample metadata. Where available, HLA class I and class II types were obtained from metadata supplied by the sample provider rather than from assay-based typing. Study-level results and caveats: The amount of clinical and demographic metadata varied by source and participant and was provided uncurated.

This sequence originates from an older man with active or convalescent COVID-19. The rearrangement combines TRBV4-2 with TRBJ2-1; the central 9 bases match TRBD2. Source material: peripheral blood. The DNA sequence reads TGTGCCAGCAGCCAAGATGGTGCGGGAGGGCCGGGATTCTTC. It encodes CASSQDGAGGPGFF.